This T cell receptor beta chain stems from a study of blood T cell repertoires in COVID-19. Study-wide context: Sample material is recorded as cDNA or gDNA derived from T cells, B-cell-depleted T cells, or PBMCs.

Original data processing: The authors estimated nucleated cell counts from reference gene primer amplification. TCRdb's table, derived via immunoSEQ multiplex PCR, lists solely in-frame clones and lacks some. V and J calls plus clone size are reproduced from that table; the DNA served to infer D and trimming. The sample records tens of thousands of clones, 78% being singletons. CDR1 is SGHAT, CDR2 FQDESV, per germline (reference sequence). V lost 1 base, J lost 4 bases, and 7 bases stayed unmatched. CDR3 length equals 16 residues. This TCR derives from a man of 80 years or more with acute or convalescent COVID-19. The material sequenced was peripheral blood. The chain carries TRBV11-1 and TRBJ2-1; 7 bases match TRBD1. CDR3 loop: CASSLDPDRVYNEQFF. The CDR3 bases are TGTGCCAGCAGCTTAGACCCTGACAGGGTGTACAATGAGCAGTTCTTC.